This T cell receptor (beta chain) originates from a study of T cells in Graves' hyperthyroidism and ophthalmopathy. General study findings and limits: Most expanded thyroid clonotypes above 0.001 also appeared in blood.

This CDR3 has 15 amino acids. The V end was cut by 4 bases, the J end by 1 base, with 12 bases between. Amplified regions were TCR beta CDR3 sequences from RNA transcripts. The HTBI set primed first-round TCR CDR3 RT-PCR. Using its own MiXCR run on the multiplex PCR reads, TCRdb lists one record per CDR3 protein. The sample contains 730,000 or so distinct CDR3 sequences, around 19% of which appear only once. In its sample, this clonotype was seen many times. The target antigen is unknown. The chain is built from TRBV12-3 or TRBV12-4 and TRBJ2-3; no firm D call. Sequenced sample: blood. The TCR was taken from a woman between 45 and 65 years old with Graves' hyperthyroidism that later progressed to Graves' ophthalmopathy. Here the CDR3 DNA reads TGTGCCAGCAGTTCAGAGTCCGTTGGCACAGATACGCAGTATTTT. The encoded protein is CASSSESVGTDTQYF.